This T cell receptor beta chain was profiled in a study of Graves' ophthalmopathy and Graves' hyperthyroidism. Study details: Hyperthyroidism was considered stable when no ophthalmopathy appeared within 18 months of follow-up.

Germline CDR1 reads SGHAT; CDR2 reads FQNNGV. The germline V and J ends were trimmed by 5 bases and 2 bases, with 10 bases remaining between them. This CDR3 is 14 amino acids long. Notes on the study in general: The model's ophthalmopathy progression predictions had more than 55% sensitivity and 72.22% specificity. Blood also carried most expanded thyroid clonotypes exceeding 0.001 frequency.

Other autoimmune diseases, uncontrolled infections, pregnancy or lactation led to the exclusion of patients. In its sample, this clonotype was seen many times. The antigen is not known. CDR3 regions of TCR beta were amplified from RNA transcripts. HTBI-primed RT-PCR formed the first round, and a multiplex PCR formed the second. TCRdb analysed the multiplex PCR reads with MiXCR anew, one entry per CDR3 protein. Counted here are over a million distinct CDR3 sequences, about 36% occurring once; the ten biggest clones make up 11%. This chain connects TRBV11-2 to TRBJ1-3; unclear D gene. The sequence derives from an adult man with Graves' hyperthyroidism. Sequencing used peripheral blood or thyroid tissue (not recorded which). CDR3 protein: CASSLPLAGNTIYF. CDR3 nucleotides: TGTGCCAGCAGCCTCCCCCTAGCTGGAAACACCATATATTTT.